The clone carrying this T cell receptor (beta chain) has only a few counts. As yet, its antigen is unknown. Every isolated RNA sample was fully reverse transcribed, so sequencing captured expressed TCRB transcripts. The data were produced by immunoSEQ multiplex PCR, yet TCRdb's version contains in-frame clones alone and is incomplete. This repertoire shows 300,000 to 450,000 clones, around 13% found once; its top ten account for more than 0.015%. Between the trimmed V and J ends, which lost 9 bases and 3 bases, there was a span of 17 bases. CDR1 is MDHEN and CDR2 is SYDVKM in the germline V gene. There are 14 residues in the CDR3. The data were taken from a study of beta chain features in type 1 diabetes. Whole-study results and caveats: For Type 1 diabetes patients, all four CD4+ subsets carried TCRB CDR3s that were moderately but significantly shorter.

One heparinised blood draw, averaging about 120 mL, came from each donor. This TCR was sampled from a man between 18 and 35 years old in good health. Sequenced sample: naive CD4+ T cells from blood. This chain uses TRBV28 with TRBJ1-1; perhaps TRBD1 as D (5 bases). The CDR3 reads CASTRQDRDTEAFF. The DNA for the CDR3 is TGTGCCAGTACGAGACAAGACAGAGACACTGAAGCTTTCTTT. The variable domain in full, with the rest retrieved from reference TRBV28 and TRBJ1-1, is DVKVTQSSRYLVKRTGEKVFLECVQDMDHENMFWYRQDPGLGLRLIYFSYDVKMKEKGDIPEGYSVSREKKERFSLILESASTNQTSMYLCASTRQDRDTEAFFGQGTRLTVV.